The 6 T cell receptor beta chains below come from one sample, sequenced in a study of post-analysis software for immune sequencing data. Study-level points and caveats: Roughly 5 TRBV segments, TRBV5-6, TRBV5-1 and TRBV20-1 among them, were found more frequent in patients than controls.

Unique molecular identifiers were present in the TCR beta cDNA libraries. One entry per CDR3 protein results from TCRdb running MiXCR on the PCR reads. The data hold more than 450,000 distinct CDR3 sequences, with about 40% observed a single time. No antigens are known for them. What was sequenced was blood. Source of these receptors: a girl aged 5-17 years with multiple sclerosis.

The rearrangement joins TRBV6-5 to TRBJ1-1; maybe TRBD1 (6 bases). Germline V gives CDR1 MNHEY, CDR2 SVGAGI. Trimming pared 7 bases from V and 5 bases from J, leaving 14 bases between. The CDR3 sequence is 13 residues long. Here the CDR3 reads CASIPTGPTEAFF. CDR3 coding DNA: TGTGCCAGCATCCCGACAGGACCAACTGAAGCTTTCTTT.

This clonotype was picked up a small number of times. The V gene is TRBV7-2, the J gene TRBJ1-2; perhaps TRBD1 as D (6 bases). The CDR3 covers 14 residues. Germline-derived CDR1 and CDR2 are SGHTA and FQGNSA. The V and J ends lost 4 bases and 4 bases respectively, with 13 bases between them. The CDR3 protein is CASSSPRGIYGYTF. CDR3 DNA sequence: TGTGCCAGCAGCTCCCCTAGGGGGATCTATGGCTACACCTTC.

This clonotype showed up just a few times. The CDR3 region is CASSLMSDNQETQYF. The CDR3 DNA reads as TGTGCCAGCAGCTTGATGTCCGATAACCAAGAGACCCAGTACTTC. The rearrangement links TRBV5-6 to TRBJ2-5; no firm D call. The CDR3 covers 15 residues. Germline CDR1 is SGHDT and CDR2 is YYEEEE. The V end was cut by 1 base, the J end by 0 bases, with 10 bases between. The whole variable domain, remainder taken from reference TRBV5-6 and TRBJ2-5, is DAGVTQSPTHLIKTRGQQVTLRCSPKSGHDTVSWYQQALGQGPQFIFQYYEEEERQRGNFPDRFSGHQFPNYSSELNVNALLLGDSALYLCASSLMSDNQETQYFGPGTRLLVL.

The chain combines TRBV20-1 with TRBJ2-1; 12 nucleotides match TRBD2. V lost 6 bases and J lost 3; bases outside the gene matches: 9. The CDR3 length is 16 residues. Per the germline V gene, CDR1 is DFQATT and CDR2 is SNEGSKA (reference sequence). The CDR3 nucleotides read TGCAGTGCCCAACGACTAGCGGGGGACCTCTACAATGAGCAGTTCTTC. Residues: CSAQRLAGDLYNEQFF.

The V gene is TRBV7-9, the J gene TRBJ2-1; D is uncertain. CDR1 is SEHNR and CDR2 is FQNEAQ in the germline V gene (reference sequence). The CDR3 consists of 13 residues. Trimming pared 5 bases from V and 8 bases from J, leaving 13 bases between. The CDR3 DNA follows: TGTGCCAGCAGCCCATACCCCATAGATGAGCAGTTCTTC. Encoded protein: CASSPYPIDEQFF.

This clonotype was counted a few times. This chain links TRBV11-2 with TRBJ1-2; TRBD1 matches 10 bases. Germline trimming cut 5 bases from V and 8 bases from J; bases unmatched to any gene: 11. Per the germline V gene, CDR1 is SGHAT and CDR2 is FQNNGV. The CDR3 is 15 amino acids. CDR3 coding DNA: TGTGCCAGCAGCAATATAGGACAGGGGGGATACGGCTACACCTTC. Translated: CASSNIGQGGYGYTF.